The source of this T cell receptor beta chain is a study of metastatic and nonmetastatic thyroid tumors. Study-wide background: Malignant and benign thyroid patients had repertoires compared in peripheral blood and tumor or nodule tissue.

The sample holds many counts of this clone. The target antigen is unknown. Patients underwent thyroid surgery, and none had received any treatment before it. Authors' analysis steps: Across clinicopathological groups, CDR3 differences served as the basis for building a distant-metastasis classifier for papillary thyroid cancer. TCRdb re-analyzed the PCR reads using MiXCR. The V and J calls follow TCRdb's processing rather than the paper's. Here the sample spans about 21,000 clones, about a quarter being singletons. CDR3 length: 12 amino acids. The germline CDR1 and CDR2 sequences are SGDLS and YYNGEE. V shed 4 bases and J shed 5 bases, with 8 bases lying between them. Overall study findings and caveats: Significantly higher TCR beta diversity was reportedly seen in malignant thyroid tumors than benign nodules, in blood and tumor.

The V gene is TRBV9, the J gene TRBJ2-3, with D uncertain. This TCR came from a female donor with papillary thyroid cancer or a benign thyroid nodule (not recorded which). Some clones in this sample may be carry-over from other donors' samples. Sequencing input: blood. The CDR3 protein is CASSPDVDTQYF. CDR3 nucleotides: TGTGCCAGCAGCCCTGACGTAGATACGCAGTATTTT.